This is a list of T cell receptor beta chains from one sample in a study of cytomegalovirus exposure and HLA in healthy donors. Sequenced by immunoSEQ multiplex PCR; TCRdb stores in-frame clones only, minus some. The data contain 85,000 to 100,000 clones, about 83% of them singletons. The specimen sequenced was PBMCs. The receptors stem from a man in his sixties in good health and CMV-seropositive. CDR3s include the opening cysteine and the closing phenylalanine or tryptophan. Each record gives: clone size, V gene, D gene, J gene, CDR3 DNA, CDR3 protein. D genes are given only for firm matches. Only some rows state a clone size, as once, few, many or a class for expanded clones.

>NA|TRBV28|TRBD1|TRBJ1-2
TGTGCCAGCAGTTTATGGGGACAGGCGCTTAACTATGGCTACACCTTC
CASSLWGQALNYGYTF
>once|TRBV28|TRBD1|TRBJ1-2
TGTGCCATCACGACAGGGGACCATGGCTACACCTTC
CAITTGDHGYTF
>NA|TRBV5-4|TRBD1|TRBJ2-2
TGTGCCAGCAGCTTTCAGGGGGCCGGGGAGCTGTTTTTT
CASSFQGAGELFF
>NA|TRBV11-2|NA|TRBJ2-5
TGTGCCAGCGCGCGGGACCCTGGTAAAGAGACCCAGTACTTC
CASARDPGKETQYF
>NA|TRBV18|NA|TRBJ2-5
TGTGCCAGCTCACCCCTAGACTGGTTGCAAGAGACCCAGTACTTC
CASSPLDWLQETQYF
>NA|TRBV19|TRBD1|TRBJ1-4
TGTGCCAGTAGTACTCTACAGGGGCGCTTAAATGAAAAACTGTTTTTT
CASSTLQGRLNEKLFF
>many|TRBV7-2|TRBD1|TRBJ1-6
TGTGCCAGCAGCTCCGGGACAGGCTATAATTCACCCCTCCACTTT
CASSSGTGYNSPLHF
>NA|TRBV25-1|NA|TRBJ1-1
TGTGCCAGCAGTGACCCGAGGCACGGGGACACTGAAGCTTTCTTT
CASSDPRHGDTEAFF
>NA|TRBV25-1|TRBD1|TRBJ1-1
TGTGCCAGCAGTGATACAGGGGGGAGCACTGAAGCTTTCTTT
CASSDTGGSTEAFF
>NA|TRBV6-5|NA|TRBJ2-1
TGTGCCAGCAGTTACTCGGGGGGTACAAAGAATGAGCAGTTCTTC
CASSYSGGTKNEQFF
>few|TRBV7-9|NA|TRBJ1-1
TGTTCCAGCAGCTTAGAACATACTGAAGCTTTCTTT
CSSSLEHTEAFF
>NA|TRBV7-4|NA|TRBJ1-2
TGTGCCAGCAACCTACAACGGCGGGAGGACTATGGCTACACCTTC
CASNLQRREDYGYTF
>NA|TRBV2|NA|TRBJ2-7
TGTGCCAGCAGTGTCCTCGGGTACGAGCAGTACTTC
CASSVLGYEQYF
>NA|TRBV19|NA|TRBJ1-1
TGTGCCAGTAGGCTCAGGGGGAACACTGAAGCTTTCTTT
CASRLRGNTEAFF
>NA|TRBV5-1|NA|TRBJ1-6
TGCGCCAGCAGCGCCCGACAGGCTTTCAATTCACCCCTCCACTTT
CASSARQAFNSPLHF
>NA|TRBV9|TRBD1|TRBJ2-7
TGTGCCAGCAGCGTAGGGACAGGGATATACGAGCAGTACTTC
CASSVGTGIYEQYF
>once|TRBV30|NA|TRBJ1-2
TGTGCCTTTAAACTCGGACAGAACTATGGCTACACCTTC
CAFKLGQNYGYTF
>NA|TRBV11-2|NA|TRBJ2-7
TGTGCCAGCAGCCTCCCGCGCACCTACGAGCAGTACTTC
CASSLPRTYEQYF
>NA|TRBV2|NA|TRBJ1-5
TGTGCCAGCAGTGTGGGGGGGCAGGGAAATCAGCCCCAGCATTTT
CASSVGGQGNQPQHF
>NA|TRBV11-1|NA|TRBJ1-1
TGTGCCAGCAGCCCAGGCGGACGGGGGATGAACACTGAAGCTTTCTTT
CASSPGGRGMNTEAFF
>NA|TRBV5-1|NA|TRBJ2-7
TGCGCCAGCAGCTTAGGAGGGGTGAGCTCCTACGAGCAGTACTTC
CASSLGGVSSYEQYF
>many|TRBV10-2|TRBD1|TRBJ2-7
TGCGCCAGCAGGCCCAGGACAGGCCTCCCCTACGAGCAGTACTTC
CASRPRTGLPYEQYF
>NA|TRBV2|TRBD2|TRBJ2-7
TGTGCCAGCAGTGACCCCGGGGGGGGGCAGAGCTACGAGCAGTACTTC
CASSDPGGGQSYEQYF
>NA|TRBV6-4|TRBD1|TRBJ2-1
TGTGCCAGCAGTCAGACAGGGGCCAGCAATGAGCAGTTCTTC
CASSQTGASNEQFF
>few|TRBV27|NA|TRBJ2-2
TGTGCCAGCAGTTTCCCCCGGGGGGAGCTGTTTTTT
CASSFPRGELFF
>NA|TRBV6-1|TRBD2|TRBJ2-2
TGTGCCAGCAGTGCTACTAGCGGGGGGGCAAACACCGGGGAGCTGTTTTTT
CASSATSGGANTGELFF
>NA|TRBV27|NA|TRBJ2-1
TGTGCCAGCAGTTTAAGGCTGGGGCCGAGCTCCTACAATGAGCAGTTCTTC
CASSLRLGPSSYNEQFF
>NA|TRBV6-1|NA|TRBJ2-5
TGTGCCAGCAGTGACCTTTACCAAGAGACCCAGTACTTC
CASSDLYQETQYF
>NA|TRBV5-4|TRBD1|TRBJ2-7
TGTGCCAGCAGCCGAGGCCCGCTTGGGACAGGGAGGGACGAGCAGTACTTC
CASSRGPLGTGRDEQYF
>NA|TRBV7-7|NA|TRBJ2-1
TGTGCTAGCAGCTCCCGTCGGGGAGGAGGCAATGAGCAGTTCTTC
CASSSRRGGGNEQFF
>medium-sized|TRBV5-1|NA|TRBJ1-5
TGCGCCAGCAGCTTGGAAGTCGGTCAGCCCCAGCATTTT
CASSLEVGQPQHF
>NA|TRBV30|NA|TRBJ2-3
TGTGCCTGGAGACATTCCACAGATACGCAGTATTTT
CAWRHSTDTQYF
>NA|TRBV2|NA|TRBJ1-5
TGTGCCAGCAGCCTCAATACTCAAGGCAATCAGCCCCAGCATTTT
CASSLNTQGNQPQHF
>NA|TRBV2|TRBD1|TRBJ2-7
TGTGCCAGCAGTCTGACAGGGCTCAACGAGCAGTACTTC
CASSLTGLNEQYF